This passage covers 4 T cell receptor beta chains from one sample sequenced in a study of Ad26.COV2.S vaccination and SARS-CoV-2 variants. Libraries were prepared by immunoSEQ multiplex PCR; TCRdb keeps only in-frame clonotypes and omits some of them. There are 150,000 to 200,000 clones in the sample; around 88% occur only once, and around 6.3% lies in the top ten. The specimen comprised peripheral blood, sampled after recovery from COVID-19. The receptors derive from a human donor who had recovered from COVID-19.

V is TRBV27 and J is TRBJ2-5; D not resolved. CDR1 MNHEY and CDR2 SMNVEV come from the germline V gene (reference sequence). The V and J ends lost 5 bases and 5 bases respectively, with 12 bases between them. This CDR3 region has 13 residues. This chain's CDR3 is CASSPGPRETQYF. As DNA, the CDR3 is TGTGCCAGCAGTCCCGGCCCGAGGGAGACCCAGTACTTC.

In DNA form, the CDR3 reads TGTGCCAGCAGCACCCGCGGGACAGGGGGCCACGAGCAGTACTTC. Protein product: CASSTRGTGGHEQYF. V and J are TRBV7-9 and TRBJ2-7; 12 positions match TRBD1. V lost 5 bases and J lost 5; bases outside the gene matches: 7. CDR1 and CDR2 (germline): SEHNR, FQNEAQ (reference sequence). The CDR3 contains 15 residues.

This rearrangement joins TRBV2 to TRBJ1-3; D unresolved. CDR1 is SNHLY, CDR2 FYNNEI, per germline. Trimming took 3 bases from V and 0 from J, leaving 6 bases between them. This CDR3 comprises 14 residues. This chain's CDR3 is CASSDGVSGNTIYF. Here the CDR3 DNA reads TGTGCCAGCAGTGACGGTGTCTCTGGAAACACCATATATTTT.

This clone occurred once. V is TRBV14 and J is TRBJ1-6; TRBD1 is a possible D gene (5 bases). The germline gives CDR1 SGHDN, CDR2 FVKESK. V lost 2 bases to trimming and J lost 7 bases, with 12 bases between them. This CDR3 has 15 amino acids. In nucleotides, the CDR3 is TGTGCCAGCAGCCAACTGGGGCAGGGAAATTCACCCCTCCACTTT. This codes for CASSQLGQGNSPLHF.